The present entry profiles one TCR beta chain with its context. This sample was included in a study of blood T cell repertoires in COVID-19. Per the germline V gene, CDR1 is MDHEN and CDR2 is SYDVKM. The CDR3 has 14 amino acids. V was clipped by 1 base and J by 4 bases; unmatched bases: 2. The protocol was immunoSEQ multiplex PCR, while the TCRdb copy is restricted to in-frame clones and leaves out a portion. The data hold approximately 200,000 clones, with about 81% observed a single time. This clonotype originated in a woman of 80 years or more with COVID-19, enrolled during active disease. This chain connects TRBV28 to TRBJ1-2; 8 nucleotides line up with TRBD1. Sequenced sample: peripheral blood. CDR3 residues: CASSLSGGGYGYTF. The CDR3 nucleotides read TGTGCCAGCAGTTTATCAGGGGGCGGCTATGGCTACACCTTC.